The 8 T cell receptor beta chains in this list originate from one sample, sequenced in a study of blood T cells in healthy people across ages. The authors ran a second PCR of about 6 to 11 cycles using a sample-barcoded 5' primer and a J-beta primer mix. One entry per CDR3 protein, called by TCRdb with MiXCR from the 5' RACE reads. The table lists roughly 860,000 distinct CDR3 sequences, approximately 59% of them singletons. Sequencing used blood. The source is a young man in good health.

CDR3: CASRAAEGKNIQYF. DNA for the CDR3: TGTGCCAGCAGAGCAGCTGAGGGCAAAAACATTCAGTACTTC. The J gene is TRBJ2-4, the V gene TRBV2; D possibly corresponds to TRBD2 (5 bases). This CDR3 has 14 residues. The germline V gene has CDR1 SNHLY and CDR2 FYNNEI. V gave up 6 bases and J gave up 3 bases, with 12 bases separating them.

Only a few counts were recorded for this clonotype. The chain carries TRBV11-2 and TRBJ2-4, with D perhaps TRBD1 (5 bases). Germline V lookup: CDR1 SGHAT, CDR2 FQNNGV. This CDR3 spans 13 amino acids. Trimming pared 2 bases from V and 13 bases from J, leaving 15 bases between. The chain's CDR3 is CASSLLRQPRQYF. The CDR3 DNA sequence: TGTGCCAGCAGCTTACTACGACAGCCAAGACAGTACTTC.

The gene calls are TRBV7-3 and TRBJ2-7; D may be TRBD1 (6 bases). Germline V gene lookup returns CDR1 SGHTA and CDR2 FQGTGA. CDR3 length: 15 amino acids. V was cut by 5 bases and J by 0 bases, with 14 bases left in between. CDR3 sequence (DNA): TGTGCCAGCAGCCGGGACATATTAAGCTCCTACGAGCAGTACTTC. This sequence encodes CASSRDILSSYEQYF.

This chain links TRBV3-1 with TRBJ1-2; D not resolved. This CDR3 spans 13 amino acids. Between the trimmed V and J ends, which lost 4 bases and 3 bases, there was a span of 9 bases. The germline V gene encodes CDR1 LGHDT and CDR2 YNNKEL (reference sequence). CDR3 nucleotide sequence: TGTGCCAGCAGCCCGACCGTTGACTATGGCTACACCTTC. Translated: CASSPTVDYGYTF.

CDR3 protein: CASSEDRGTSYEQYF. The CDR3, as DNA: TGTGCCAGCAGTGAGGACAGGGGAACCTCCTACGAGCAGTACTTC. The chain is built from TRBV2 and TRBJ2-7; 9 nucleotides line up with TRBD1. V was clipped by 3 bases and J by 0 bases; unmatched bases: 3. This CDR3 region has 15 residues. Germline V gene lookup returns CDR1 SNHLY and CDR2 FYNNEI.

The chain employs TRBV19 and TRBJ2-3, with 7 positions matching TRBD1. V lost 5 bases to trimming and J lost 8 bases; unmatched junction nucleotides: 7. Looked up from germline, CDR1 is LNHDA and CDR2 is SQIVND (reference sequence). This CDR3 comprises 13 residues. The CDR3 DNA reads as TGTGCCAGTAGTGTGACAGGGCTGGGTACGCAGTATTTT. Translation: CASSVTGLGTQYF.

CDR3 sequence (DNA): TGTGCCATCAGTGCGGTAGCGAGCACAGATACGCAGTATTTT. Its protein product is CAISAVASTDTQYF. The J gene is TRBJ2-3, the V gene TRBV10-3; tentative D call: TRBD2 (5 bases). Germline CDR1 and CDR2: ENHRY and SYGVKD. Trimming took off 4 bases at V and 0 bases at J, with 8 bases between the two ends. This CDR3 has 14 amino acids.

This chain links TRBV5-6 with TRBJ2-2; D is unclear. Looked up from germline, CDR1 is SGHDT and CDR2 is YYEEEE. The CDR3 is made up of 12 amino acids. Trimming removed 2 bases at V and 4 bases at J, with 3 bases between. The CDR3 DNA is TGTGCCAGCAGCTTTGTCACCGGGGAGCTGTTTTTT. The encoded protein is CASSFVTGELFF.